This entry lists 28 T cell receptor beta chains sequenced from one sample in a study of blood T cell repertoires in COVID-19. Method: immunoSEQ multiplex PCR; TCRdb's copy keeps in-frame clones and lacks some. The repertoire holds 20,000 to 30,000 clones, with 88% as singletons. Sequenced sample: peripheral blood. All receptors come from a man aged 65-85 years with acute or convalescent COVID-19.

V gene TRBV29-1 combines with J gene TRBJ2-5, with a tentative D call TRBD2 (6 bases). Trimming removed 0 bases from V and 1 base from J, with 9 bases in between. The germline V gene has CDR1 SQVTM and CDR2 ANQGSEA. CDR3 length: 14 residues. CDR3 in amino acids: CSVEDNGSQETQYF. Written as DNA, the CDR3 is TGCAGCGTTGAAGATAACGGGAGCCAAGAGACCCAGTACTTC.

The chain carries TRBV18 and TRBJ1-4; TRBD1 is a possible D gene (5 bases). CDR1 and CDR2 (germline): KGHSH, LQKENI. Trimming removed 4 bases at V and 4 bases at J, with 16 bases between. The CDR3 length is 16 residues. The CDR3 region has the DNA TGTGCCAGCTCACTTCAGGGACCCGGGGGTAATGAAAAACTGTTTTTT. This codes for CASSLQGPGGNEKLFF.

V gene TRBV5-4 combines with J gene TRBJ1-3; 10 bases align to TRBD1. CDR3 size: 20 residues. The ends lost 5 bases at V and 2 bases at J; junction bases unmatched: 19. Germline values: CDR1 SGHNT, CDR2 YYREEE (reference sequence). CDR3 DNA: TGTGCCAGCAGTTTAGAACATCCGGGACAGGGGACTCGGGCTGGAAACACCATATATTTT. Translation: CASSLEHPGQGTRAGNTIYF. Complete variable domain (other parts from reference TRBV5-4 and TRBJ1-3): ETGVTQSPTHLIKTRGQQVTLRCSSQSGHNTVSWYQQALGQGPQFIFQYYREEENGRGNFPPRFSGLQFPNYSSELNVNALELDDSALYLCASSLEHPGQGTRAGNTIYFGEGSWLTVV.

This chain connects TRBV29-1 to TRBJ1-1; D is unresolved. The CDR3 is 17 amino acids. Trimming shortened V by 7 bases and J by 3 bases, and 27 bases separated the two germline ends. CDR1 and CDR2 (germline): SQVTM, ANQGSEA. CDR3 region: CSAIRQVTGSFDTEAFF. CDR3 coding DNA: TGCAGCGCAATCCGACAAGTTACCGGGAGCTTCGACACTGAAGCTTTCTTT.

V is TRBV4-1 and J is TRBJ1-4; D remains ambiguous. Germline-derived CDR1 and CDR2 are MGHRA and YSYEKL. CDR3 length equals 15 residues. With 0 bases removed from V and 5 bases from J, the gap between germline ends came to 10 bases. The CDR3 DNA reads TGCGCCAGCAGCCAAGATCGGGAAGAAAATGAAAAACTGTTTTTT. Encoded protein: CASSQDREENEKLFF.

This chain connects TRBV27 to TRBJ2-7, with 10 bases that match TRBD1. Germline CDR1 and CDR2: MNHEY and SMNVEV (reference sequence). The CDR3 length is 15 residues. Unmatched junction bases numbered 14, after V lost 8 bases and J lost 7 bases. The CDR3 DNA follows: TGTGCCAGCGGGCTTTGGGGGGACAGGGGAGGGGAGCAGTACTTC. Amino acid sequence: CASGLWGDRGGEQYF.

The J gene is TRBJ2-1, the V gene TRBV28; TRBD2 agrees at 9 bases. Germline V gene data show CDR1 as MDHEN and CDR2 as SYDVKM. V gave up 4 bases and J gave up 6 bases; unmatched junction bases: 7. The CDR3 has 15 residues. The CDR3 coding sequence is TGTGCCAGCAGTTCTAGCGGGACCACTGGCAATGAGCAGTTCTTC. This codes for CASSSSGTTGNEQFF.

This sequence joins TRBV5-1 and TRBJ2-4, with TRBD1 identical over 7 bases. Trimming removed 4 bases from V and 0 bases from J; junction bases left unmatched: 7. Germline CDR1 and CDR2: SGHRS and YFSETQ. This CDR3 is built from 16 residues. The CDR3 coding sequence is TGCGCCAGCAGCGATGACAGGGCGCTAGCCAAAAACATTCAGTACTTC. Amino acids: CASSDDRALAKNIQYF.

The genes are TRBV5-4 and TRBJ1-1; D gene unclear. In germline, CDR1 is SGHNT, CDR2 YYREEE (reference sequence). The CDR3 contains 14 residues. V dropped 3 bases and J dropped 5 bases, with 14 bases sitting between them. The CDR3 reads CASSYDWRRTEAFF. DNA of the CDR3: TGTGCCAGCAGCTACGACTGGAGGAGAACTGAAGCTTTCTTT.

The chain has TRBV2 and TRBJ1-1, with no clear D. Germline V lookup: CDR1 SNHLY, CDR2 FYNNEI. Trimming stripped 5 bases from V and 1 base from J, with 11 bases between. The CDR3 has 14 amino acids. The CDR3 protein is CASSSGGANTEAFF. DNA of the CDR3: TGTGCCAGCAGTTCTGGCGGAGCGAACACTGAAGCTTTCTTT.

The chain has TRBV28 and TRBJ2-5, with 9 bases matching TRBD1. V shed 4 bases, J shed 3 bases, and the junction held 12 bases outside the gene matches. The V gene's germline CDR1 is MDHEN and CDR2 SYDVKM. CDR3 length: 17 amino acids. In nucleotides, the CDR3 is TGTGCCAGCAGTTCCGTGACGGGGACAGGGCGTAAAGAGACCCAGTACTTC. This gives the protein CASSSVTGTGRKETQYF.

Here the CDR3 DNA reads TGTGCCAGCAGCGTAGGGAGGACTAGCGGGAGTTTAGATACGCAGTATTTT. Translating it yields CASSVGRTSGSLDTQYF. The rearrangement joins TRBV9 to TRBJ2-3, with TRBD2 matching 13 bases. Unmatched junction bases numbered 6, after V lost 0 bases and J lost 5 bases. The CDR3 consists of 17 residues. Germline V gene sequence: CDR1 SGDLS, CDR2 YYNGEE.

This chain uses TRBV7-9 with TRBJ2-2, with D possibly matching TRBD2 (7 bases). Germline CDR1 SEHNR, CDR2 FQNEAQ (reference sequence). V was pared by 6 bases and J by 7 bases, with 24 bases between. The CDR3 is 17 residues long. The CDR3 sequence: CASRPPAGQGTDGELFF. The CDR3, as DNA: TGTGCCAGCAGACCTCCAGCGGGGCAGGGGACGGACGGGGAGCTGTTTTTT. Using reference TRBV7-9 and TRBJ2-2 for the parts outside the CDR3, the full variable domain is DTGVSQNPRHKITKRGQNVTFRCDPISEHNRLYWYRQTLGQGPEFLTYFQNEAQLEKSRLLSDRFSAERPKGSFSTLEIQRTEQGDSAMYLCASRPPAGQGTDGELFFGEGSRLTVL.

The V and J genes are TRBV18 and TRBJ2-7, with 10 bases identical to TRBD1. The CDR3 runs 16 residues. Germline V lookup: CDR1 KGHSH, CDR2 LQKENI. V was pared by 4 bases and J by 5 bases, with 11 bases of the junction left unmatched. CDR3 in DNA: TGTGCCAGCTCACAACGCCGACAGGGGGCCTCGAACGAGCAGTACTTC. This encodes CASSQRRQGASNEQYF.

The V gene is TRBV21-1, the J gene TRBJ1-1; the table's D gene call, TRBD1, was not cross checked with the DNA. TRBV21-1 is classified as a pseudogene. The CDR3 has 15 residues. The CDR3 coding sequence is TGTGCCAGAACTTATGCCGGGACAGTGAACACTGAAGCTTTCTTT. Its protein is CARTYAGTVNTEAFF.

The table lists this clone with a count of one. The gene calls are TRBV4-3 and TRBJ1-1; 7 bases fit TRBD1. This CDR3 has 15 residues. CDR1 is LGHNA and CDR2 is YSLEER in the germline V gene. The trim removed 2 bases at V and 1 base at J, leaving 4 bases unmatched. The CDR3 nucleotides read TGCGCCAGCAGCCAATACAGGGGATCGAACACTGAAGCTTTCTTT. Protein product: CASSQYRGSNTEAFF.

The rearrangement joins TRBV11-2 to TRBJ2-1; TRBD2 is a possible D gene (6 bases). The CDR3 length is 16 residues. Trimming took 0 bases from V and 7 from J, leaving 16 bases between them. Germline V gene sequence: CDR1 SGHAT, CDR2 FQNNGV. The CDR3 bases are TGTGCCAGCAGCTTAGAGAGTTGGAGGGCCTTGAATGAGCAGTTCTTC. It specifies CASSLESWRALNEQFF.

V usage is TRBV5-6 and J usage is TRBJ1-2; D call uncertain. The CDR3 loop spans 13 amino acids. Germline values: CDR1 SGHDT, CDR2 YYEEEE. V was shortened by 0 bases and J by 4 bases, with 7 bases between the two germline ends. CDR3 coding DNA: TGTGCCAGCAGCTTGGACAACCGCTATGGCTACACCTTC. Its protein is CASSLDNRYGYTF.

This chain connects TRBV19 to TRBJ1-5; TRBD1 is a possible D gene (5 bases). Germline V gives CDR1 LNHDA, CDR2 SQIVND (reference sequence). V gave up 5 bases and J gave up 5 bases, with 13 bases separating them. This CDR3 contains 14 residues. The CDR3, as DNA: TGTGCCAGTAGTGGGGCAGGGTCGTATCAGCCCCAGCATTTT. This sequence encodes CASSGAGSYQPQHF.

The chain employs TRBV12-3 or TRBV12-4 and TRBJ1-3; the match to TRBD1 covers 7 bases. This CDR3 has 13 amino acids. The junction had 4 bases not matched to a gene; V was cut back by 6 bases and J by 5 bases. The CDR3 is CASRSGGRNTIYF. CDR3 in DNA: TGTGCCAGCAGATCAGGGGGGCGAAACACCATATATTTT.

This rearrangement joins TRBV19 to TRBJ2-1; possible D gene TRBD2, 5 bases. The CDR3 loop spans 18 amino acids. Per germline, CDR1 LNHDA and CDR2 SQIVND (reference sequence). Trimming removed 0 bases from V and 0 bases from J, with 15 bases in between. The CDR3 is CASSIDRSGSSSYNEQFF. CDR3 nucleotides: TGTGCCAGTAGTATAGATCGGTCGGGGAGTAGCTCCTACAATGAGCAGTTCTTC.

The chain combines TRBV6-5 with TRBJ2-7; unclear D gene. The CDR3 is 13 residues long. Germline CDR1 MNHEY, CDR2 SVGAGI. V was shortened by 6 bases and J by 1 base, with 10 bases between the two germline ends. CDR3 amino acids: CASSPTRSYEQYF. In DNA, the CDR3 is TGTGCCAGCAGCCCCACTCGGTCCTACGAGCAGTACTTC.

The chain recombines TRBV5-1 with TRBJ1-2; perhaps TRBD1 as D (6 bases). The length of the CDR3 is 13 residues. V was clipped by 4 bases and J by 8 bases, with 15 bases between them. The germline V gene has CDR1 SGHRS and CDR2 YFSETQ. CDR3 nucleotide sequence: TGCGCCAGCAGCCAGGGGTCGGGGAGCGGCTACACCTTC. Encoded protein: CASSQGSGSGYTF.

Here the CDR3 DNA reads TGTGCCAGCAGGACAGGGATCTCCTACGAGCAGTACTTC. Translated: CASRTGISYEQYF. The chain combines TRBV6-5 with TRBJ2-7; 7 bases agree with TRBD1. CDR1 and CDR2 (germline): MNHEY, SVGAGI. The CDR3 loop spans 13 amino acids. The ends lost 6 bases at V and 0 bases at J; junction bases unmatched: 2.

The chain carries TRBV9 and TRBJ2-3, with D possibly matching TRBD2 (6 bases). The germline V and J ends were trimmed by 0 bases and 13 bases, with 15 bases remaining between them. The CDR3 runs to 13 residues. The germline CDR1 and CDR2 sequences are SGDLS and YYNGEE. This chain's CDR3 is CASSVGEAGLEYF. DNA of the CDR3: TGTGCCAGCAGCGTAGGAGAAGCGGGCCTCGAGTATTTT.

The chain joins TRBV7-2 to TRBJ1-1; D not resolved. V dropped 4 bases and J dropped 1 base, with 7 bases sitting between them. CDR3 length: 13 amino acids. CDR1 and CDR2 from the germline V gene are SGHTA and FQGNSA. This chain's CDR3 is CASSSAGNTEAFF. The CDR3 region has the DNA TGTGCCAGCAGCTCCGCGGGGAACACTGAAGCTTTCTTT.

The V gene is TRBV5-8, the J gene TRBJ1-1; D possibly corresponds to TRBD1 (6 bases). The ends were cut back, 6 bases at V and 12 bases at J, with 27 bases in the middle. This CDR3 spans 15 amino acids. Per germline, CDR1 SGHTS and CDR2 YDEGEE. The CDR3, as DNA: TGTGCCAGCACCGACGCGGGGGCACCTGACGCCCAACCTTTCTTT. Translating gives CASTDAGAPDAQPFF.

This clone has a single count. CDR3 nucleotides: TGTGCCAGCAGCTTTCGGGCCGGGGGAGCTGGAAACACCATATATTTT. Encoded protein: CASSFRAGGAGNTIYF. This rearrangement joins TRBV5-6 to TRBJ1-3, with D maybe TRBD1 (5 bases). CDR3 length equals 16 residues. V gave up 2 bases and J gave up 2 bases, with 14 bases separating them. Germline CDR1 is SGHDT and CDR2 is YYEEEE.